The rows below give T cell receptor beta chains drawn from one sample of a study of T cell responses to AZD1222 COVID-19 vaccine. Clones were read by immunoSEQ multiplex PCR, and TCRdb kept only the in-frame ones, dropping some. The repertoire holds 150,000 to 200,000 clones, with roughly nine tenths as singletons. Material: peripheral blood, obtained on day 0 of AZD1222 vaccination. The receptors derive from an adult in good health. Both conserved end residues are part of each CDR3. Each record gives: J gene, V gene, clone size, D gene, CDR3 protein, CDR3 DNA. The D gene is left open where the match is weak. For some rows the clone size is stated as once, few or many, or as a class when expanded; others skip it.

j_gene: TRBJ1-3; v_gene: TRBV5-1; abundance: -; d_gene: -; CDR3aa: CASSLDAAGAFENTIYF; CDR3nt: TGCGCCAGCAGCTTGGATGCGGCAGGGGCCTTTGAAAACACCATATATTTT
j_gene: TRBJ1-2; v_gene: TRBV30; abundance: -; d_gene: -; CDR3aa: CAWSESGRHYGYTF; CDR3nt: TGTGCCTGGAGTGAATCGGGACGGCACTATGGCTACACCTTC
j_gene: TRBJ1-2; v_gene: TRBV4-3; abundance: -; d_gene: -; CDR3aa: CASSQDRSTGYTF; CDR3nt: TGCGCCAGCAGCCAAGACAGGAGCACTGGCTACACCTTC
j_gene: TRBJ2-7; v_gene: TRBV29-1; abundance: -; d_gene: -; CDR3aa: CSTVNSLYEQYF; CDR3nt: TGCAGCACGGTGAACAGCCTCTACGAGCAGTACTTC
j_gene: TRBJ1-5; v_gene: TRBV5-1; abundance: -; d_gene: -; CDR3aa: CASSLGAGWPQHF; CDR3nt: TGCGCCAGCAGCTTGGGAGCCGGTTGGCCCCAGCATTTT
j_gene: TRBJ1-5; v_gene: TRBV10-3; abundance: -; d_gene: -; CDR3aa: CAISEDRSQPQHF; CDR3nt: TGTGCCATCAGTGAGGACAGGTCCCAGCCCCAGCATTTT
j_gene: TRBJ1-2; v_gene: TRBV12-3/TRBV12-4; abundance: once; d_gene: -; CDR3aa: CASSLNQGGGYTF; CDR3nt: TGTGCCAGCAGTTTGAACCAGGGAGGCGGCTACACCTTC
j_gene: TRBJ2-2; v_gene: TRBV24-1; abundance: -; d_gene: TRBD2; CDR3aa: CATSDFGGGAGELFF; CDR3nt: TGTGCCACCAGTGATTTCGGCGGGGGGGCCGGGGAGCTGTTTTTT
j_gene: TRBJ1-1; v_gene: TRBV5-5; abundance: -; d_gene: -; CDR3aa: CASSLEGGGRTEAFF; CDR3nt: TGTGCCAGCAGCTTGGAGGGGGGAGGGAGGACTGAAGCTTTCTTT
j_gene: TRBJ2-7; v_gene: TRBV6-1; abundance: -; d_gene: TRBD1; CDR3aa: CASSEPQWGTGAYEQYF; CDR3nt: TGTGCCAGCAGTGAACCCCAGTGGGGGACAGGGGCCTACGAGCAGTACTTC
j_gene: TRBJ1-4; v_gene: TRBV15; abundance: -; d_gene: -; CDR3aa: CATSRDPVGEKLFF; CDR3nt: TGTGCCACCAGCAGAGATCCGGTCGGCGAAAAACTGTTTTTT
j_gene: TRBJ1-3; v_gene: TRBV3-1/TRBV3-2; abundance: -; d_gene: -; CDR3aa: CASSQFGGGNTIYF; CDR3nt: TGTGCCAGCAGCCAGTTCGGGGGGGGAAACACCATATATTTT
j_gene: TRBJ2-3; v_gene: TRBV6-5; abundance: -; d_gene: -; CDR3aa: CASSYLAGGATDTQYF; CDR3nt: TGTGCCAGCAGTTACCTCGCTGGCGGGGCCACAGATACGCAGTATTTT
j_gene: TRBJ1-2; v_gene: TRBV4-2; abundance: -; d_gene: -; CDR3aa: CASSQETTVNYGYTF; CDR3nt: TGTGCCAGCAGCCAAGAAACCACGGTGAACTATGGCTACACCTTC
j_gene: TRBJ1-1; v_gene: TRBV4-1; abundance: -; d_gene: -; CDR3aa: CASSQDRGMYTEAFF; CDR3nt: TGCGCCAGCAGCCAAGATCGGGGTATGTACACTGAAGCTTTCTTT
j_gene: TRBJ1-5; v_gene: TRBV19; abundance: -; d_gene: TRBD1; CDR3aa: CASSIPGDRANQPQHF; CDR3nt: TGTGCCAGTAGTATCCCCGGGGACAGGGCCAATCAGCCCCAGCATTTT
j_gene: TRBJ2-2; v_gene: TRBV4-1; abundance: -; d_gene: TRBD2; CDR3aa: CASSQHTSGGATGELFF; CDR3nt: TGCGCCAGCAGCCAACATACTAGCGGGGGGGCCACCGGGGAGCTGTTTTTT
j_gene: TRBJ1-4; v_gene: TRBV5-5; abundance: -; d_gene: TRBD1; CDR3aa: CASSSRTGGWETNEKLFF; CDR3nt: TGTGCCAGCAGCTCCCGGACAGGGGGATGGGAGACTAATGAAAAACTGTTTTTT
j_gene: TRBJ2-7; v_gene: TRBV6-2/TRBV6-3; abundance: -; d_gene: TRBD2; CDR3aa: CASSYPGLAQYEQYF; CDR3nt: TGTGCCAGCAGTTACCCTGGACTAGCGCAGTACGAGCAGTACTTC
j_gene: TRBJ1-2; v_gene: TRBV7-8; abundance: -; d_gene: TRBD1; CDR3aa: CASSPRSDRDYGYTF; CDR3nt: TGTGCCAGCAGCCCAAGGTCAGACAGGGACTATGGCTACACCTTC
j_gene: TRBJ2-3; v_gene: TRBV24-1; abundance: -; d_gene: -; CDR3aa: CATSPRGSPYTDTQYF; CDR3nt: TGTGCCACCAGTCCCCGGGGCAGTCCCTACACAGATACGCAGTATTTT
j_gene: TRBJ1-6; v_gene: TRBV2; abundance: -; d_gene: -; CDR3aa: CASRGTENSPLHF; CDR3nt: TGTGCCAGCAGGGGGACGGAGAATTCACCCCTCCACTTT
j_gene: TRBJ2-2; v_gene: TRBV3-1/TRBV3-2; abundance: once; d_gene: -; CDR3aa: CASSQVRQLNTGELFF; CDR3nt: TGTGCCAGCAGCCAAGTTAGGCAGTTGAACACCGGGGAGCTGTTTTTT
j_gene: TRBJ2-3; v_gene: TRBV4-3; abundance: -; d_gene: -; CDR3aa: CASSQAFGGRSTDTQYF; CDR3nt: TGCGCCAGCAGCCAAGCTTTCGGGGGCAGATCAACAGATACGCAGTATTTT
j_gene: TRBJ2-3; v_gene: TRBV9; abundance: -; d_gene: -; CDR3aa: CASSVGPEGTLKSTDTQYF; CDR3nt: TGTGCCAGCAGCGTAGGGCCGGAAGGCACATTAAAAAGCACAGATACGCAGTATTTT
j_gene: TRBJ1-1; v_gene: TRBV5-1; abundance: -; d_gene: -; CDR3aa: CASRHREGSTEAFF; CDR3nt: TGCGCCAGCAGACACCGGGAAGGGAGCACTGAAGCTTTCTTT
j_gene: TRBJ1-4; v_gene: TRBV12-3/TRBV12-4; abundance: -; d_gene: TRBD1; CDR3aa: CASSLTGREKLFF; CDR3nt: TGTGCCAGCAGCCTGACAGGGAGAGAAAAACTGTTTTTT
j_gene: TRBJ2-5; v_gene: TRBV7-9; abundance: -; d_gene: TRBD1; CDR3aa: CASSLGGRGKETQYF; CDR3nt: TGTGCCAGCAGCTTAGGCGGCAGGGGGAAAGAGACCCAGTACTTC
j_gene: TRBJ1-5; v_gene: TRBV27; abundance: -; d_gene: -; CDR3aa: CASSFTGGQPQHF; CDR3nt: TGTGCCAGCAGTTTCACAGGCGGGCAGCCCCAGCATTTT
j_gene: TRBJ1-2; v_gene: TRBV19; abundance: -; d_gene: -; CDR3aa: CASLRSGYYGYTF; CDR3nt: TGTGCCAGCCTACGTTCGGGTTACTATGGCTACACCTTC
j_gene: TRBJ2-5; v_gene: TRBV11-2; abundance: -; d_gene: -; CDR3aa: CASSLRQQETQYF; CDR3nt: TGTGCCAGCAGCCTCCGACAGCAAGAGACCCAGTACTTC
j_gene: TRBJ2-2; v_gene: TRBV6-5; abundance: -; d_gene: TRBD1; CDR3aa: CASRGDRGSFGELFF; CDR3nt: TGTGCCAGCAGGGGGGACAGGGGGAGTTTCGGGGAGCTGTTTTTT
j_gene: TRBJ2-3; v_gene: TRBV21-1; abundance: -; d_gene: -; CDR3aa: CASSAGKQGGGTDTQYF; CDR3nt: TGTGCCAGCAGCGCGGGAAAACAGGGGGGGGGCACAGATACGCAGTATTTT
j_gene: TRBJ2-7; v_gene: TRBV12-3/TRBV12-4; abundance: -; d_gene: TRBD2; CDR3aa: CASSPSGGNEQYF; CDR3nt: TGTGCCAGCAGTCCTAGCGGGGGAAACGAGCAGTACTTC
j_gene: TRBJ2-7; v_gene: TRBV7-2; abundance: -; d_gene: TRBD2; CDR3aa: CASSQRGGLHEQYF; CDR3nt: TGTGCCAGCAGCCAACGGGGAGGGTTGCACGAGCAGTACTTC
j_gene: TRBJ1-1; v_gene: TRBV19; abundance: -; d_gene: TRBD1; CDR3aa: CASSDPGQGGPEAFF; CDR3nt: TGTGCCAGTAGTGACCCGGGACAGGGCGGCCCTGAAGCTTTCTTT
j_gene: TRBJ2-4; v_gene: TRBV11-1; abundance: once; d_gene: TRBD1; CDR3aa: CASSRGTVGADIQYF; CDR3nt: TGTGCCAGCAGCAGGGGGACAGTAGGTGCGGACATTCAGTACTTC
j_gene: TRBJ1-3; v_gene: TRBV4-1; abundance: -; d_gene: TRBD1; CDR3aa: CASSQDRGQGSHTIYF; CDR3nt: TGCGCCAGCAGCCAAGATCGGGGACAGGGGTCGCACACCATATATTTT
j_gene: TRBJ1-2; v_gene: TRBV9; abundance: -; d_gene: -; CDR3aa: CASSARVGVGNYGYTF; CDR3nt: TGTGCCAGCAGCGCCCGCGTGGGCGTGGGTAACTATGGCTACACCTTC
j_gene: TRBJ1-2; v_gene: TRBV12-3/TRBV12-4; abundance: -; d_gene: -; CDR3aa: CASSLQGYYGYTF; CDR3nt: TGTGCCAGCAGTCTACAGGGCTACTATGGCTACACCTTC
j_gene: TRBJ1-2; v_gene: TRBV7-3; abundance: -; d_gene: TRBD1; CDR3aa: CASSFGQGEGGYTF; CDR3nt: TGTGCCAGCAGCTTCGGACAGGGTGAGGGTGGCTACACCTTC
j_gene: TRBJ1-1; v_gene: TRBV24-1; abundance: -; d_gene: -; CDR3aa: CATNSSRREDTEAFF; CDR3nt: TGTGCCACCAACTCCTCCCGTCGGGAGGACACTGAAGCTTTCTTT
j_gene: TRBJ2-3; v_gene: TRBV11-2; abundance: -; d_gene: TRBD2; CDR3aa: CASSLGSSGGRTDTQYF; CDR3nt: TGTGCCAGCAGCTTAGGCTCTAGCGGGGGCCGCACAGATACGCAGTATTTT
j_gene: TRBJ2-7; v_gene: TRBV6-5; abundance: -; d_gene: TRBD2; CDR3aa: CASRKNRGEDEQYF; CDR3nt: TGTGCCAGCAGGAAAAACCGGGGGGAGGACGAGCAGTACTTC
j_gene: TRBJ2-5; v_gene: TRBV5-6; abundance: -; d_gene: TRBD2; CDR3aa: CASSLREAASGQETQYF; CDR3nt: TGTGCCAGCAGCTTGAGGGAGGCGGCTAGCGGCCAAGAGACCCAGTACTTC
j_gene: TRBJ2-2; v_gene: TRBV27; abundance: few; d_gene: -; CDR3aa: CASSPAFWLTNTGELFF; CDR3nt: TGTGCCAGCAGCCCCGCCTTTTGGCTGACGAACACCGGGGAGCTGTTTTTT
j_gene: TRBJ2-7; v_gene: TRBV5-6; abundance: -; d_gene: -; CDR3aa: CASSSPGGQGNEQYF; CDR3nt: TGTGCCAGCAGCTCGCCCGGGGGTCAGGGAAACGAGCAGTACTTC
j_gene: TRBJ2-4; v_gene: TRBV7-3; abundance: -; d_gene: -; CDR3aa: CASSLGQGSNQYF; CDR3nt: TGTGCCAGCAGCTTGGGGCAGGGTTCAAATCAGTACTTC
j_gene: TRBJ1-2; v_gene: TRBV27; abundance: -; d_gene: -; CDR3aa: CASSFRGGYGYTF; CDR3nt: TGTGCCAGCAGTTTCCGGGGCGGTTATGGCTACACCTTC